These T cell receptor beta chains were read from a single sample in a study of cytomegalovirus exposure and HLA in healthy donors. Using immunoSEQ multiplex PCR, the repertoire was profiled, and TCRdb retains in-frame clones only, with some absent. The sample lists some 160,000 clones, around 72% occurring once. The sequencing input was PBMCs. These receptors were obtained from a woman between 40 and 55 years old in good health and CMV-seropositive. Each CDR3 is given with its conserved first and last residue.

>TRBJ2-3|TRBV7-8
CASSLSTRVVTDTQYF
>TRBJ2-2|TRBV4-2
CASSQDSDGGPWGGELFF
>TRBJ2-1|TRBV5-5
CASSRGQASYNEQFF
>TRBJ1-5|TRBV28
CASRRAEQPQHF
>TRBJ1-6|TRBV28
CASSPLAVGPSSPLHF
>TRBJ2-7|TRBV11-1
CASSYRGYEQYF
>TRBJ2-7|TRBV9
CASSVAYGSYEQYF
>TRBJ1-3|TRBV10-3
CAISESGGVGEHTIYF
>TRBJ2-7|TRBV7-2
CASSLVRGVVEQYF
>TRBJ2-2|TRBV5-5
CASSYLDRGTGELFF
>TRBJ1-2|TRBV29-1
CSVGDRKKFHTF
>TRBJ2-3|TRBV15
CATSSRDRVKTDTQYF
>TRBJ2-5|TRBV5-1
CASSLEGARETQYF
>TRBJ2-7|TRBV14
CASSQDNSPWDEQYF
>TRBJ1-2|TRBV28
CASSLPPQDGYTF
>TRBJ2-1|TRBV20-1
CSATRGGGQFF
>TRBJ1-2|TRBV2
CASSPRDYGYTF
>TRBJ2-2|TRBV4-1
CASSQDPGFANTGELFF
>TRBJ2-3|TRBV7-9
CASSVSGNTDTQYF
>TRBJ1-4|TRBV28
CASSSPLIEKLFF
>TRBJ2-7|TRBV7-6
CASSLGSGSYEQYF
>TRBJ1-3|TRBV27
CASRPTAGNTIYF
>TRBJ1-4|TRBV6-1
CASSDRRPGEKLFF
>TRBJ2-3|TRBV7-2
CASSYSFTDTQYF
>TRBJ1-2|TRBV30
CAWRREQLYGYTF
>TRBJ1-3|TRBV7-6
CASRGYSGNTIYF
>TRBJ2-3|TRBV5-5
CASSLVASGGRDTQYF
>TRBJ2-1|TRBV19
CATRAYNEQFF
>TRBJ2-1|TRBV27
CASSPTGGGPYNEQFF
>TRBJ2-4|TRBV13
CASSSAGIRKFF
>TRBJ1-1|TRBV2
CASSGAPRQGAHTEAFF
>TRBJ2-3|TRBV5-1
CASSPLAGGSDTQYF
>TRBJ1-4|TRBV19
CASSKQGSNEKLFF
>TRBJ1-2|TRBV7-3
CASSRQGEYGYGYTF
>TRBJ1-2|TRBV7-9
CASRLDSSYGYTF
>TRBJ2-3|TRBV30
CAWSGTSGGTDTQYF
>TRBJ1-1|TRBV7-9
CASSLEVRGSGTEAFF
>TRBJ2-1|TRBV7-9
CSSRTPTSGSYNEQFF
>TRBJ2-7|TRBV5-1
CASSLDPGQGYEQYF
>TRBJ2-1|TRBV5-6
CAGSLNDRGSYNEQFF
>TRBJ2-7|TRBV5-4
CASSLGGGRVTYEQYF
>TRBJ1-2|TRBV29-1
CSVVAGGYGYTF